The rows below give T cell receptor beta chains drawn from one sample of a study of T cell repertoires in cytomegalovirus infection. TCRdb redid the calling of the reads with MiXCR, one entry per CDR3 protein. The data contain about 340,000 distinct CDR3 sequences, 25% to 35% of them seen just once; the ten biggest clones take up about 20%. Their specific antigens are unknown. Specimen: cultured PBMCs, collected from culture after CMV antigen stimulation. The source of these receptors is a human donor in good health (CMV status not recorded). Some clones in this sample may be carry-over from other donors' samples. Each CDR3 is given with its conserved first and last residue. D genes are given only for firm matches.

d_call: TRBD2
j_call: TRBJ2-1
v_call: TRBV29-1
cdr3_aa: CSVPPAWGSPSGRSYNEQFF

d_call: TRBD2
j_call: TRBJ2-1
v_call: TRBV7-6
cdr3_aa: CASSLVSRLAGLYNEQFF

d_call: TRBD1
j_call: TRBJ1-3
v_call: TRBV20-1
cdr3_aa: CSTDRVTGNSIYF

d_call: .
j_call: TRBJ2-1
v_call: TRBV10-1
cdr3_aa: CASSESVGGAGDEQFF

d_call: TRBD1
j_call: TRBJ2-1
v_call: TRBV20-1
cdr3_aa: CSASPGTGNWDEQFF

d_call: .
j_call: TRBJ1-3
v_call: TRBV6-6
cdr3_aa: CASSFTGLPGGNTIYF

d_call: .
j_call: TRBJ2-5
v_call: TRBV19
cdr3_aa: CASSRTDYQETQYF

d_call: TRBD2
j_call: TRBJ2-3
v_call: TRBV27
cdr3_aa: CASSLDGTSGRVGTDTQYF

d_call: TRBD2
j_call: TRBJ2-7
v_call: TRBV6-6
cdr3_aa: CASSYGILGGSTEHSGSHNEQYF

d_call: .
j_call: TRBJ2-5
v_call: TRBV5-1
cdr3_aa: CASSPDRVGQETQYF

d_call: TRBD1
j_call: TRBJ1-5
v_call: TRBV4-2
cdr3_aa: CASSQEGQTALGGNQPQHF

d_call: .
j_call: TRBJ2-1
v_call: TRBV7-8
cdr3_aa: CASSLRRNHEQFF

d_call: .
j_call: TRBJ1-6
v_call: TRBV25-1
cdr3_aa: CASSDLRMGEGRSPLHF

d_call: .
j_call: TRBJ2-7
v_call: TRBV7-2
cdr3_aa: CASSSAAYYEQYF

d_call: .
j_call: TRBJ1-4
v_call: TRBV12-3/TRBV12-4
cdr3_aa: CASAWERKLFF

d_call: .
j_call: TRBJ2-5
v_call: TRBV10-3
cdr3_aa: CAISDLGAETQYF

d_call: .
j_call: TRBJ2-2
v_call: TRBV24-1
cdr3_aa: CAIRDPNTGELFF

d_call: .
j_call: TRBJ1-1
v_call: TRBV7-6
cdr3_aa: CASRPRANTEAFF

d_call: .
j_call: TRBJ2-1
v_call: TRBV5-1
cdr3_aa: CASSLANMAYNEQFF

d_call: .
j_call: TRBJ2-7
v_call: TRBV7-6
cdr3_aa: CASSSPEGEQYF

d_call: .
j_call: TRBJ2-7
v_call: TRBV15
cdr3_aa: CATSRDSRYEQYF

d_call: .
j_call: TRBJ1-2
v_call: TRBV12-5
cdr3_aa: CASGLVTRAGGYTF

d_call: .
j_call: TRBJ2-7
v_call: TRBV18
cdr3_aa: CASSPGVGPYEQYF

d_call: TRBD1
j_call: TRBJ1-5
v_call: TRBV20-1
cdr3_aa: CSAMGQVESGSQHF

d_call: .
j_call: TRBJ1-1
v_call: TRBV6-6
cdr3_aa: CASSYDRIEAFF

d_call: .
j_call: TRBJ2-3
v_call: TRBV12-3/TRBV12-4
cdr3_aa: CASSPRRTQYF

d_call: TRBD1
j_call: TRBJ2-7
v_call: TRBV20-1
cdr3_aa: CSALGTDTYEQYF

d_call: .
j_call: TRBJ2-1
v_call: TRBV6-1
cdr3_aa: CASRLVSYNEQFF

d_call: TRBD2
j_call: TRBJ2-1
v_call: TRBV6-5
cdr3_aa: CASSLTSGTSYNEQFF

d_call: .
j_call: TRBJ2-7
v_call: TRBV20-1
cdr3_aa: CSAKKGDHYEQYF

d_call: .
j_call: TRBJ2-3
v_call: TRBV15
cdr3_aa: CATSGRYTDTQYF

d_call: .
j_call: TRBJ1-1
v_call: TRBV6-2/TRBV6-3
cdr3_aa: CASSYADQQAVNTEAFF

d_call: .
j_call: TRBJ1-1
v_call: TRBV19
cdr3_aa: CASTLGVWTEAFF

d_call: .
j_call: TRBJ2-3
v_call: TRBV12-3/TRBV12-4
cdr3_aa: CASSLALEVADTQYF

d_call: TRBD1
j_call: TRBJ1-2
v_call: TRBV11-2
cdr3_aa: CASSLNGGTAINYGYTF